The 7 T cell receptor beta chains below come from one sample, sequenced in a study of blood T cell repertoires in COVID-19. Clones were sequenced by immunoSEQ multiplex PCR, and TCRdb holds only the in-frame ones, with some missing. The sample carries about 360,000 clones, about 88% recorded once. Sequencing was performed on peripheral blood. Receptor source: a human donor in a cohort sampled during active COVID-19.

The V call is TRBV6-5, the J call TRBJ2-2; D might be TRBD2 (5 bases). Germline V gives CDR1 MNHEY, CDR2 SVGAGI. The CDR3 runs 16 residues. Trimming stripped 0 bases from V and 5 bases from J, with 13 bases between. This CDR3 reads CASSYSILAGTGELFF. The CDR3 DNA reads TGTGCCAGCAGTTACTCGATCCTAGCTGGGACCGGGGAGCTGTTTTTT.

Comments on this clone: The junction departs from the called germline gene at one end, perhaps through a read error. V usage is TRBV7-7 and J usage is TRBJ2-5; TRBD2 aligns across 12 bases. The CDR3 totals 15 residues. Germline CDR1 SSHAT, CDR2 FNYEAQ (reference sequence). The chain's CDR3 is CASSPLAGGPETQYF. DNA of the CDR3: TGTGCTAGCAGCCCGCTAGCGGGGGGGCCAGAGACCCAGTACTTC.

Comments on this clone: This sample also contains other DNA sequences that code for the same CDR3. The chain joins TRBV30 to TRBJ2-1, with D possibly matching TRBD1 (6 bases). In germline, CDR1 is GTSNPN, CDR2 SVGIG (reference sequence). Trimming took off 0 bases at V and 10 bases at J, with 7 bases between the two ends. The CDR3 runs to 11 residues. DNA for the CDR3: TGTGCCTGGAGTGTCAGGGGCGAGCAGTTCTTC. It translates to CAWSVRGEQFF.

The rearrangement uses TRBV7-6 and TRBJ2-2; 8 nucleotides agree with TRBD1. CDR1 SGHVS and CDR2 FNYEAQ come from the germline V gene. Trimming cost V 4 bases and J 6 bases; bases outside gene matches: 10. This CDR3 is 16 amino acids long. As DNA, the CDR3 is TGTGCCAGCAGCTGGGGGACAGGAGAAGCCGCCGGGGAGCTGTTTTTT. Translating it yields CASSWGTGEAAGELFF.

On this clone: One end of the junction varies from germline; a read error may be responsible. The chain couples TRBV19 to TRBJ2-3; 9 nucleotides line up with TRBD2. The CDR3 consists of 15 residues. Germline CDR1 LNHDA, CDR2 SQIVND (reference sequence). This CDR3 is CASSIAGDSTDTQYF. Written as DNA, the CDR3 is TGTGCCAGTAGCATAGCGGGAGATAGCACAGATACGCAGTATTTT.

The chain combines TRBV7-2 with TRBJ1-2; TRBD1 aligns across 10 bases. V lost 4 bases to trimming and J lost 5 bases; unmatched junction nucleotides: 4. The CDR3 contains 14 residues. The germline V gene encodes CDR1 SGHTA and CDR2 FQGNSA. The CDR3 spells CASSWDRGGYGYTF. In DNA, the CDR3 is TGTGCCAGCAGCTGGGACAGGGGTGGTTATGGCTACACCTTC.

The genes are TRBV7-3 and TRBJ2-1; D may be TRBD2 (6 bases). The V gene's germline CDR1 is SGHTA and CDR2 FQGTGA. The CDR3 contains 15 residues. V lost 4 bases to trimming and J lost 2 bases, with 12 bases between them. DNA for the CDR3: TGTGCCAGCAGCTCTCCGGGGGACGCCTACAATGAGCAGTTCTTC. As protein: CASSSPGDAYNEQFF. Full variable domain (outside the CDR3, taken from reference TRBV7-3 and TRBJ2-1): GAGVSQTPSNKVTEKGKYVELRCDPISGHTALYWYRQSLGQGPEFLIYFQGTGAADDSGLPNDRFFAVRPEGSVSTLKIQRTERGDSAVYLCASSSPGDAYNEQFFGPGTRLTVL.